The 9 T cell receptor beta chains listed next were all sequenced from one sample in a study of blood T cell repertoires in COVID-19. Libraries were prepared by immunoSEQ multiplex PCR; TCRdb keeps only in-frame clonotypes and omits some of them. The table records over 150,000 clones, 75% to 85% of them present only once. Sequencing input: peripheral blood. These receptors were obtained from a human donor in a cohort sampled during active COVID-19.

CDR3 residues: CASSKLWPDRGQSLNTGELFF. The CDR3 coding sequence is TGTGCCAGCAGCAAACTGTGGCCGGACAGGGGGCAATCTTTGAACACCGGGGAGCTGTTTTTT. V gene TRBV21-1 combines with J gene TRBJ2-2; the table gives TRBD1 as D, unverified against the DNA. TRBV21-1 is a pseudogene. The CDR3 sequence is 21 residues long.

This chain joins TRBV7-9 and TRBJ2-1; D uncertain. Germline-derived CDR1 and CDR2 are SEHNR and FQNEAQ (reference sequence). V lost 4 bases to trimming and J lost 0 bases, with 13 bases between them. CDR3 size: 16 residues. The CDR3 coding sequence is TGTGCCAGCAGCTCCCGCGAGTCCAACTCCTACAATGAGCAGTTCTTC. Its translation is CASSSRESNSYNEQFF. Combining the CDR3 with reference TRBV7-9 and TRBJ2-1 gives the whole variable domain DTGVSQNPRHKITKRGQNVTFRCDPISEHNRLYWYRQTLGQGPEFLTYFQNEAQLEKSRLLSDRFSAERPKGSFSTLEIQRTEQGDSAMYLCASSSRESNSYNEQFFGPGTRLTVL.

The chain uses TRBV27 and TRBJ2-1; D unclear. Trimming shortened V by 4 bases and J by 0 bases, and 10 bases separated the two germline ends. The germline CDR1 and CDR2 sequences are MNHEY and SMNVEV (reference sequence). The CDR3 totals 15 residues. The CDR3 loop is CASSSLFRSYNEQFF. In DNA form, the CDR3 reads TGTGCCAGCAGTTCCCTTTTCCGCTCCTACAATGAGCAGTTCTTC.

The chain has TRBV19 and TRBJ1-5, with unresolved D. The CDR3 covers 18 residues. The V and J ends lost 5 bases and 0 bases respectively, with 20 bases between them. Germline V lookup: CDR1 LNHDA, CDR2 SQIVND (reference sequence). The CDR3 nucleotides read TGTGCCAGTAGTCACGGCAGGCCTGGGCTAATTAGCAATCAGCCCCAGCATTTT. Its translation is CASSHGRPGLISNQPQHF.

This rearrangement joins TRBV18 to TRBJ2-7; TRBD1 aligns across 9 bases. Germline V CDR1 and CDR2: KGHSH, LQKENI. CDR3 length equals 14 residues. The V gene end was trimmed by 6 bases and the J gene end by 5 bases; junction bases not matched to a gene: 8. In DNA form, the CDR3 reads TGTGCCAGCTCCTTCAACAGGGGGCTGAACGAGCAGTACTTC. It yields the protein CASSFNRGLNEQYF. The variable domain in full, completed from reference TRBV18 and TRBJ2-7, reads NAGVMQNPRHLVRRRGQEARLRCSPMKGHSHVYWYRQLPEEGLKFMVYLQKENIIDESGMPKERFSAEFPKEGPSILRIQQVVRGDSAAYFCASSFNRGLNEQYFGPGTRLTVT.

The chain links TRBV4-1 to TRBJ1-1; no firm D call. V shed 2 bases and J shed 11 bases, with 15 bases lying between them. The CDR3 runs 13 residues. The germline V gene encodes CDR1 MGHRA and CDR2 YSYEKL. The CDR3 spells CASSQSGGVEAFF. As DNA, the CDR3 is TGCGCCAGCAGCCAAAGCGGTGGGGTAGAGGCTTTCTTT.

The rearrangement joins TRBV27 to TRBJ1-1; D gene unclear. Trimming cost V 3 bases and J 4 bases, with 12 bases left between them. Germline lookup yields CDR1 MNHEY and CDR2 SMNVEV (reference sequence). The CDR3 runs 14 residues. CDR3 nucleotide sequence: TGTGCCAGCAGTTTCCGGGGTGTTGGCACTGAAGCTTTCTTT. It specifies CASSFRGVGTEAFF.

The chain recombines TRBV11-2 with TRBJ2-1, with TRBD1 matching over 8 bases. Unmatched junction bases numbered 4, after V lost 3 bases and J lost 6 bases. Germline values: CDR1 SGHAT, CDR2 FQNNGV. This CDR3 spans 14 amino acids. The CDR3 spells CASSFGQGTNEQFF. The DNA of the CDR3 is TGTGCCAGCAGCTTCGGACAGGGAACCAATGAGCAGTTCTTC.

The J gene is TRBJ2-7, the V gene TRBV28; tentative D call: TRBD1 (6 bases). There are 14 residues in the CDR3. The ends were cut back, 3 bases at V and 3 bases at J, with 12 bases in the middle. Per the germline V gene, CDR1 is MDHEN and CDR2 is SYDVKM. The CDR3 region has the DNA TGTGCCAGCAGTTTTTTATGGGGGCACTACGAGCAGTACTTC. Amino acids: CASSFLWGHYEQYF.